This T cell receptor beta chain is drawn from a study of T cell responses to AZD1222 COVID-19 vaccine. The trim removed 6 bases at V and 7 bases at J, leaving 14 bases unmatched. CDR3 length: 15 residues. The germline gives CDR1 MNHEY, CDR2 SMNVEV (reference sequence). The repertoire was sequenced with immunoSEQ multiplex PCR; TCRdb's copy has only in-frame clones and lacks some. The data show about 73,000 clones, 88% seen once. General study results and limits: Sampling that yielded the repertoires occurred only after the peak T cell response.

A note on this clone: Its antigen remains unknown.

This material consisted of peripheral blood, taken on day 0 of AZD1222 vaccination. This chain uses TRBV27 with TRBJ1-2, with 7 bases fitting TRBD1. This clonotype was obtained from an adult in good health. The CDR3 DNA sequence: TGTGCCAGCAGAACGGACAGGTCGTCAGCTCGTGGCTACACCTTC. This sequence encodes CASRTDRSSARGYTF.